The text below deals with one T cell receptor beta chain. These data are taken from a study of OX40 agonist ivuxolimab in advanced cancers. Blood sampling was done at baseline, cycle 4 day 1, and cycle 7 day 1. The repertoire was sequenced with immunoSEQ multiplex PCR; TCRdb's copy has only in-frame clones and lacks some. The sample has some 12,000 clones, about 77% seen once. The receptor's source is an adult with an advanced solid tumor such as melanoma, head and neck, liver or kidney cancer. The material sequenced was CD4+ or CD8+ T cells sorted from blood, taken in a trial of the OX40 agonist ivuxolimab.

For the CDR3, the DNA is TGCGCCAGCAGCCAGGGACTGGGCGCAACTAATGAAAAACTGTTTTTT. Protein product: CASSQGLGATNEKLFF. The chain joins TRBV4-1 to TRBJ1-4; tentative D call: TRBD1 (5 bases). This CDR3 contains 16 residues. Germline V lookup: CDR1 MGHRA, CDR2 YSYEKL. Trimming pared 3 bases from V and 0 bases from J, leaving 11 bases between.